This section outlines one T cell receptor (beta chain) sequence together with its context. The data were taken from a study of cytomegalovirus exposure and HLA in healthy donors. The donors comprised healthy bone marrow donors. With 60 Vbeta and 13 Jbeta primers, the PCR was carried out. TCRdb's copy holds only in-frame clones and misses some; the assay was immunoSEQ multiplex PCR. The data contain 180,000 or so clones, about 10% of them singletons. What was sequenced was PBMCs. This clonotype originated in a woman in her 30s in good health and CMV-seropositive.

In DNA, the CDR3 is TGTGCCAGCAGTCCAAGCGGACTAGATCTCACAGATACGCAGTATTTT. Translation: CASSPSGLDLTDTQYF. The V call is TRBV25-1, the J call TRBJ2-3, with 7 nucleotides matching TRBD2. The trim removed 5 bases at V and 2 bases at J, leaving 10 bases unmatched. The CDR3 covers 16 residues. Germline CDR1 reads MGHDK; CDR2 reads SYGVNS.